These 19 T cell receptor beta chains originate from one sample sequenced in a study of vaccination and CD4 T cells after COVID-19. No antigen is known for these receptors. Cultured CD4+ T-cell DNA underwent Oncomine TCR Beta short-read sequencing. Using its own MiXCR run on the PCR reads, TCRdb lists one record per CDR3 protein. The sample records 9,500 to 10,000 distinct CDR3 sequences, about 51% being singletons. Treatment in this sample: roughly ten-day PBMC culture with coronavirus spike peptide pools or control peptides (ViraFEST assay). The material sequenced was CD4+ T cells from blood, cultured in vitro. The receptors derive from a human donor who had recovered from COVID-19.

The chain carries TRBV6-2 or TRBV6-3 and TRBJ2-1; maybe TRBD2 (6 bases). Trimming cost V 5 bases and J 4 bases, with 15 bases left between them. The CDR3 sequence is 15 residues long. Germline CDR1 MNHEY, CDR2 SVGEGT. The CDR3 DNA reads TGTGCCAGCAGTCGCTCGACTGGGGGGTACAATGAGCAGTTCTTC. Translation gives CASSRSTGGYNEQFF.

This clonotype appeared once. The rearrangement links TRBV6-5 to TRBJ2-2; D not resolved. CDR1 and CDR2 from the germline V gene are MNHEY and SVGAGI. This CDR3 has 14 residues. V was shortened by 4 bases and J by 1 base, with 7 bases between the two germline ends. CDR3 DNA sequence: TGTGCCAGCAGTTTCTCAAGGAACACCGGGGAGCTGTTTTTT. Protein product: CASSFSRNTGELFF.

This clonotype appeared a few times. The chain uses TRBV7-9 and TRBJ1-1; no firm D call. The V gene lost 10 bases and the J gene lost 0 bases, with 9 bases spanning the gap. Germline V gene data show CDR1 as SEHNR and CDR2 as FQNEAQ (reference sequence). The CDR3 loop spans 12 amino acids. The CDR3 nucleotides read TGTGCCACCAACAGTTTGAACACTGAAGCTTTCTTT. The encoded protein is CATNSLNTEAFF.

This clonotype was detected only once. The chain's CDR3 is CASNLRGRRYEQYF. CDR3 nucleotides: TGTGCGTCAAATCTCAGGGGGCGCCGATACGAGCAGTACTTC. This chain uses TRBV6-1 with TRBJ2-7; 8 positions match TRBD1. The CDR3 is 14 amino acids. Germline V lookup: CDR1 MNHNS, CDR2 SASEGT.

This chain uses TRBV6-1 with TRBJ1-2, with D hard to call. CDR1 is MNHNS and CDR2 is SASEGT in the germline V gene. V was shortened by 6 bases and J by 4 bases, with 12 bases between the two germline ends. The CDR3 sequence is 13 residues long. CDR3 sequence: CASRTSPPYGYTF. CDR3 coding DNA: TGTGCCAGCAGGACTAGTCCCCCCTATGGCTACACCTTC.

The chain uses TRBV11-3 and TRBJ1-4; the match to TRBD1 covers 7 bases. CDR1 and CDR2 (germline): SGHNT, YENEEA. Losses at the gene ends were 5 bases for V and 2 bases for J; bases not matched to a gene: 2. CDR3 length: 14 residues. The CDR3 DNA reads TGTGCCAGCAGCCTGACAGGGACTAATGAAAAACTGTTTTTT. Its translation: CASSLTGTNEKLFF.

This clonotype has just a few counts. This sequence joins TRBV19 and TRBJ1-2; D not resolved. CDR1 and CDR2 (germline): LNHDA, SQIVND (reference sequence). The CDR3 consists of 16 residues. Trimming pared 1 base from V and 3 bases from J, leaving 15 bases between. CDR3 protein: CASSIVHLDRDYGYTF. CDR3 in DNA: TGTGCCAGTAGTATAGTCCACCTGGACCGTGACTATGGCTACACCTTC.

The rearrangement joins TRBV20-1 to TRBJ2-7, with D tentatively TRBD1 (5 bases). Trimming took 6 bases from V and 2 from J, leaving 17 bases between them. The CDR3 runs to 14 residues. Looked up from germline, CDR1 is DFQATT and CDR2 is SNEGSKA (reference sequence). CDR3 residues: CSAKTPRTPYEQYF. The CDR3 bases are TGCAGTGCCAAAACTCCTCGGACACCCTACGAGCAGTACTTC.

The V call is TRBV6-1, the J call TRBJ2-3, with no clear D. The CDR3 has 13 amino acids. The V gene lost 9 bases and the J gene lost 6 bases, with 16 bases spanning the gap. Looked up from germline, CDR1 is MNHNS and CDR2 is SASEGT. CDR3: CASQSNAADTQYF. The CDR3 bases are TGTGCCAGTCAGTCAAACGCGGCGGATACGCAGTATTTT.

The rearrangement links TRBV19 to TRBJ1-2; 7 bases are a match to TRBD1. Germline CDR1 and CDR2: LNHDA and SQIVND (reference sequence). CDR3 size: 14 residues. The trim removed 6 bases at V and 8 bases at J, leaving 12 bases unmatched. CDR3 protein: CASSMEGAISGYTF. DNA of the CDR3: TGTGCCAGTAGCATGGAGGGGGCGATTAGCGGCTACACCTTC.

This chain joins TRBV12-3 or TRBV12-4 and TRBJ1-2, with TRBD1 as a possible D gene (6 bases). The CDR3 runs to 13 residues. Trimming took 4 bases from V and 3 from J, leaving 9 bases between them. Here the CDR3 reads CASSSTGYYGYTF. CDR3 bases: TGTGCCAGCAGTTCGACAGGCTACTATGGCTACACCTTC.

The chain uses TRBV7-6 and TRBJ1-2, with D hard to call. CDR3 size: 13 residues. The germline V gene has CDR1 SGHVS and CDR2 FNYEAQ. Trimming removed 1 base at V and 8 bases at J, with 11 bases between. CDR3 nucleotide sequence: TGTGCCAGCAGCTTAGATGCACTACGGGGCTACACCTTC. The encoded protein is CASSLDALRGYTF.

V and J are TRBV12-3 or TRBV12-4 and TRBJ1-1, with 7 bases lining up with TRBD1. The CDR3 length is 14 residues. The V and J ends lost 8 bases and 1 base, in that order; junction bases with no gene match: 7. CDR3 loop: CASAMGTENTEAFF. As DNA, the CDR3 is TGTGCCAGCGCCATGGGGACAGAGAACACTGAAGCTTTCTTT.

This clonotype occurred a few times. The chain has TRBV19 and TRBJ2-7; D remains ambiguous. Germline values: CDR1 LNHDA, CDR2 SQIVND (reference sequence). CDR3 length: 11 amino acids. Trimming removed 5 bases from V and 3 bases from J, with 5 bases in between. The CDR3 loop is CASSANYEQYF. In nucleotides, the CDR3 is TGTGCCAGTAGTGCGAACTACGAGCAGTACTTC. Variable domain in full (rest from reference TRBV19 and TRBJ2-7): DGGITQSPKYLFRKEGQNVTLSCEQNLNHDAMYWYRQDPGQGLRLIYYSQIVNDFQKGDIAEGYSVSREKKESFPLTVTSAQKNPTAFYLCASSANYEQYFGPGTRLTVT.

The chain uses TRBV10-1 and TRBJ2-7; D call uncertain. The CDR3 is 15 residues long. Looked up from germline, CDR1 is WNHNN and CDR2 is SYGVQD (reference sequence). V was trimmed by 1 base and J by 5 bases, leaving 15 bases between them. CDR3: CASSEFMDPEDEQYF. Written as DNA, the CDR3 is TGCGCCAGCAGTGAGTTTATGGATCCTGAGGACGAGCAGTACTTC.

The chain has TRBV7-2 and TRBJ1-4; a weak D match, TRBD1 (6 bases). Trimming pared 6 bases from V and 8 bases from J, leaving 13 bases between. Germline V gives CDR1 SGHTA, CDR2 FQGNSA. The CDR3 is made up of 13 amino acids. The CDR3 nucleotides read TGTGCCAGCAGTAGGGGGGACGGGGAAAAACTGTTTTTT. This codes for CASSRGDGEKLFF.

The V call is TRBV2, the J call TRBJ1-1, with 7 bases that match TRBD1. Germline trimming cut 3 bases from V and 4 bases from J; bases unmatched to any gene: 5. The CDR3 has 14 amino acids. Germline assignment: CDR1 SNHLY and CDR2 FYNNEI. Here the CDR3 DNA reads TGTGCCAGCAGTGAGTCAGGGGGTATCACTGAAGCTTTCTTT. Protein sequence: CASSESGGITEAFF.

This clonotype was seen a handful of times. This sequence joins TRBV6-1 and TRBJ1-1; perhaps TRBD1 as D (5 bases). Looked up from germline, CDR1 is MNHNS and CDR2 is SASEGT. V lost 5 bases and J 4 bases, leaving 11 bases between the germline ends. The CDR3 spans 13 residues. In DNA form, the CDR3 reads TGTGCCAGCAGTCCACCCCAGGGCACTGAAGCTTTCTTT. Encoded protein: CASSPPQGTEAFF.

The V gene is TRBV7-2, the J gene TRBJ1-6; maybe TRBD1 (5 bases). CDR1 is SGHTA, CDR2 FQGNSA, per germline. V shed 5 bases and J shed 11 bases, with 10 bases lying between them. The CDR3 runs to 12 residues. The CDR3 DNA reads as TGTGCCAGCAGCCTGGACATACCACCCCTCCACTTT. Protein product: CASSLDIPPLHF. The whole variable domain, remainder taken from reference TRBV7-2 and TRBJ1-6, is GAGVSQSPSNKVTEKGKDVELRCDPISGHTALYWYRQSLGQGLEFLIYFQGNSAPDKSGLPSDRFSAERTGGSVSTLTIQRTQQEDSAVYLCASSLDIPPLHFGNGTRLTVT.